This T cell receptor beta chain emerged from a study of T cell clusters in autoimmune cytopenias. Study-level points and caveats: No experiment has yet validated the function of the T cell clusters defined in silico. Clustering suggested that physiological T cell clusters were missing in primary autoimmune cytopenia patients. TRB repertoire shifts in secondary cytopenia and chronic lymphocytic leukemia mostly reflected lymphoma, not autoimmunity.

The CDR3 sequence is 12 residues long. CDR1 is MRHNA, CDR2 SNTAGT, per germline. TRB was amplified from approximately 250 ng of peripheral blood genomic DNA per sample. For this clonotype: What it binds is unknown.

TRB was amplified by touch-down multiplex PCR, primer pools A and B combined. TCRdb re-called the multiplex PCR reads, yielding one record per CDR3 amino acid sequence without DNA. This sample's table reports about 5,000 distinct CDR3 sequences. Sequenced: peripheral blood. The chain joins TRBV6-4 to TRBJ2-7. This receptor was taken from a human donor with an autoimmune cytopenia or autoimmune hepatitis (not recorded which). The CDR3 loop is CASSYEVREQYF.